This T cell receptor (beta chain) was retrieved from a study of CD8 T cells in Susac syndrome (dated by TCRdb to the late 2010s). Regarding the complete study: Whether CD8+ T cell activation and differentiation in Susac syndrome was antigen driven was tested using repertoire sequencing. Results and caveats for the whole study, not just this receptor: The study acknowledged that relatively few individuals were included in the TCR sequencing and HLA analysis.

RNA was extracted with the RNeasy kit and about 0.5 to 1 ug was reverse transcribed using random hexamers. The immunoSEQ multiplex PCR assay, which covers 54 Vbeta and 13 Jbeta segments, was used to amplify TCR beta CDR3 regions. PCR amplification bias was corrected by using a synthetic template baseline for primer optimization and computational correction. The paper's processing steps were these. Only productive sequences were kept, with reads annotated to V, D and J genes according to IMGT and analyzed in immunoSEQ Analyzer. Clonality was computed as one minus Shannon entropy normalized by log2 of the number of productive unique sequences. For each patient and control, public and private clones were evaluated within the 100 most prevalent clones. Susac-specific clones were defined as absent from healthy and MS cohorts, about 1,100 published viral clones and other ImmuneACCESS disease sequences. TCRdb itself trimmed the public reads at Q25 with fastp, ran MiXCR and retained productive beta chains. Every entry covers one CDR3 protein and lists the most common genes and DNA from its rows. TCRdb assigned the V and J calls; the authors' analysis was not used. The sample records approximately 190,000 distinct CDR3 sequences, 93% of which are singletons. 0.1% of the sample is in the top ten clones.

From the cysteine through the phenylalanine, the CDR3 covers 15 amino acids. Of the read, only the CDR3 DNA is kept; its 45 bases are in frame from base 1. According to the germline V gene (reference sequence), CDR1 reads SEHNR and CDR2 reads FQNEAQ. At the junction V is shortened by 4 bases and J by 0 bases, with 10 bases in between. Details on this clonotype: It lacks a known antigen. No per-base quality is available; no much larger clone lies one base away.

Peripheral blood CD8+ and CD4+ T cells from healthy donors, Susac syndrome patients and multiple sclerosis patients were profiled by high-throughput TCR beta sequencing. Healthy donors were included as age- and sex-matched controls. Bulk CD8+ and CD4+ T cells were purified by magnetic negative isolation, while CD8+ TEMRA cells were enriched using FACS. Blood was drawn into EDTA tubes, processed within 24 hours, and PBMCs were isolated by density gradient centrifugation. PBMCs intended for TCR sequencing were cryopreserved in liquid nitrogen and were subsequently thawed in a 37 degrees C water bath. The sorted or isolated CD4+, CD8+ and CD8+ TEMRA cells reached a purity of at least 90%.

The rearrangement joined TRBV7-9 to TRBJ1-3, and TRBD1 may be the D gene, going by 5 matching bases. The sequenced sample consisted of CD4+ T cells from PBMCs. The clonotype originates from a human donor in good health. The CDR3 protein is CASSSDRRSGNTIYF. At the DNA level, the sequence is TGTGCCAGCAGCTCCGACAGACGCTCTGGAAACACCATATATTTT.